The 2 T cell receptor beta chains below were found in one sample sequenced in a study of monozygotic twins with inflammatory bowel disease. Using the 5' RACE reads, TCRdb records one entry per CDR3 protein without DNA. Found here are around 140,000 distinct CDR3 sequences; the top ten clones hold 1% to 1.5%. The material sequenced was blood. These receptors came from a human donor with ulcerative colitis or Crohn's disease, or a healthy co-twin of an affected twin (not recorded which).

This chain uses TRBV15 with TRBJ2-6; TCRdb designates TRBD2, a call that cannot be tested without DNA. The CDR3 length is 17 residues. The germline V gene encodes CDR1 LNHNV and CDR2 YYDKDF (reference sequence). The CDR3 sequence: CATSRSGQTSGANVLTF.

This chain connects TRBV12-3 or TRBV12-4 to TRBJ1-6; the D call from TCRdb, TRBD1, cannot be confirmed without DNA. This CDR3 is built from 15 residues. CDR3 region: CASSLGGWNNSPLHF.